The rows below give T cell receptor beta chains drawn from one sample of a study of T cells in Graves' hyperthyroidism and ophthalmopathy. One entry per CDR3 protein results from TCRdb running MiXCR on the multiplex PCR reads. The table lists 500,000 to 650,000 distinct CDR3 sequences, less than 15% of them singletons, with around 13% in the top ten. The sample was blood. These receptors were obtained from a woman in her forties with Graves' hyperthyroidism. Each CDR3 is given with its conserved first and last residue. D genes are given only for firm matches. Some rows mark clone size as missing; the rest say once, few, many or name a class of expanded clone.

size	D	J	V	CDR3	DNA
.	TRBD2	TRBJ2-2	TRBV24-1	CATSDALGTSETGELFF	TGTGCCACCAGTGATGCACTTGGGACTAGCGAGACCGGGGAGCTGTTTTTT
few	TRBD1	TRBJ2-1	TRBV12-3/TRBV12-4	CASRFGTGGANEQFF	TGTGCCAGCAGATTTGGGACAGGGGGCGCGAATGAGCAGTTCTTC
many	TRBD2	TRBJ2-7	TRBV6-1	CASSGLAGSYEQYF	TGTGCCAGCAGCGGACTAGCGGGGTCCTACGAGCAGTACTTC
.	TRBD2	TRBJ2-7	TRBV20-1	CSARPSGLAGDEQYF	TGCAGTGCGAGACCTTCAGGACTAGCGGGAGACGAGCAGTACTTC
.	.	TRBJ1-1	TRBV5-1	CASSLSAESMNTEAFF	TGCGCCAGCAGCTTGTCGGCGGAATCCATGAACACTGAAGCTTTCTTT
.	TRBD1	TRBJ1-1	TRBV4-1	CASSQGDRGRWTEAFF	TGCGCCAGCAGCCAAGGAGACAGGGGGCGATGGACTGAAGCTTTCTTT
many	TRBD2	TRBJ2-5	TRBV6-1	CASSELAGNIQETQYF	TGTGCCAGCAGTGAATTAGCGGGAAACATTCAAGAGACCCAGTACTTC
many	.	TRBJ2-6	TRBV12-3/TRBV12-4	CASSSGRRSGANVLTF	TGTGCCAGCAGTTCGGGACGGCGCTCTGGGGCCAACGTCCTGACTTTC
few	TRBD2	TRBJ2-5	TRBV7-2	CANSPAGAFQETQYF	TGTGCCAACAGTCCAGCGGGAGCTTTCCAAGAGACCCAGTACTTC
.	.	TRBJ2-7	TRBV7-6	CASSGSGSLEQYF	TGTGCCAGCAGCGGTAGTGGGTCGCTCGAGCAGTACTTC
.	.	TRBJ2-3	TRBV2	CASNQVRIDTQYF	TGTGCCAGCAATCAGGTCCGGATAGATACGCAGTATTTT
few	TRBD1	TRBJ1-1	TRBV6-1	CASSYLGTDMNTEAFF	TGTGCCAGCAGTTACTTAGGGACAGACATGAACACTGAAGCTTTCTTT
many	.	TRBJ1-1	TRBV6-1	CASSEGPLGWVNTEAFF	TGTGCCAGCAGTGAAGGGCCCCTTGGGTGGGTAAACACTGAAGCTTTCTTT
many	.	TRBJ1-6	TRBV5-5	CASSPEPQARSPLHF	TGTGCCAGCAGCCCCGAGCCCCAAGCGCGTTCACCCCTCCACTTT
few	TRBD2	TRBJ2-1	TRBV29-1	CSVADPGQLRDLTSGRAYEQFF	TGCAGCGTTGCCGATCCGGGACAACTGAGGGACCTGACTAGCGGGAGGGCCTATGAGCAGTTCTTC
.	TRBD2	TRBJ2-7	TRBV7-3	CASSLSGLAGADEQYF	TGTGCCAGCAGCTTAAGCGGTTTAGCGGGAGCGGACGAGCAGTACTTC
many	.	TRBJ2-3	TRBV5-1	CASSLVGGQGTDTQYF	TGCGCCAGCAGCTTGGTCGGGGGTCAAGGCACAGATACGCAGTATTTT
.	.	TRBJ2-7	TRBV20-1	CSARGRTESYEQYF	TGCAGTGCTCGAGGCCGGACGGAATCCTACGAGCAGTACTTC
many	.	TRBJ2-1	TRBV20-1	CSASAVVGYNEQFF	TGCAGTGCTAGCGCCGTAGTGGGCTACAATGAGCAGTTCTTC
.	.	TRBJ2-1	TRBV20-1	CSARDNRRNAYNEQFF	TGCAGTGCTAGAGATAACAGGAGGAACGCCTACAATGAGCAGTTCTTC
.	.	TRBJ1-5	TRBV20-1	CSAGRTAVSGNQPQHF	TGCAGTGCCGGAAGGACGGCGGTTTCAGGCAATCAGCCCCAGCATTTT
.	.	TRBJ1-5	TRBV24-1	CATSGAGYQPQHF	TGTGCCACCAGTGGGGCAGGCTATCAGCCCCAGCATTTT
many	.	TRBJ2-7	TRBV6-1	CASSPNGSGEQYF	TGTGCCAGCAGCCCTAATGGAAGCGGGGAGCAGTACTTC
many	.	TRBJ2-3	TRBV12-5	CASGLVQRTDTQYF	TGTGCTAGTGGTTTGGTACAACGCACAGATACGCAGTATTTT
many	.	TRBJ2-5	TRBV2	CASSEAGDSLTSDQYF	TGTGCCAGCAGTGAAGCGGGCGACAGTCTCACCAGTGACCAGTACTTC
few	.	TRBJ2-3	TRBV5-1	CASSPGGAGPDTQYF	TGCGCCAGCAGCCCTGGGGGTGCGGGGCCAGATACGCAGTATTTT
.	.	TRBJ1-1	TRBV29-1	CSAREGRTEAFF	TGCAGCGCTCGCGAGGGGCGCACTGAAGCTTTCTTT
.	TRBD2	TRBJ2-3	TRBV12-3/TRBV12-4	CASRLAAHTDTQYF	TGTGCCAGCAGACTAGCGGCACACACAGATACGCAGTATTTT
.	TRBD2	TRBJ2-7	TRBV3-1	CASSQDFASGSYEQYF	TGTGCCAGCAGCCAAGATTTTGCTAGCGGATCCTACGAGCAGTACTTC